This entry lists 5 T cell receptor beta chains sequenced from one sample in a study of cytomegalovirus exposure and HLA in healthy donors (TCRdb year 2017). Receptor amplification or capture employed the immunoSEQ multiplex PCR assay. For the multiplex PCR, a mixture combining 60 forward primers for TCR Vbeta segments and 13 reverse primers for TCR Jbeta segments was used. Sourced from immuneACCESS, this table was stored by TCRdb with only in-frame sequences that have V and J called. A share of the clones is absent; for the studies checked, an unresolved V gene accounts for under half, and the remainder has no known explanation. This sample gives about 82,000 clones in total; roughly 74% of them show up just once. 6% to 8% of the sample is held by the ten biggest clonotypes. The sequencing input was PBMCs. These receptors were collected from a woman aged 50 to 60 in good health and CMV-seropositive.

V and J are TRBV30 and TRBJ2-3; unclear D gene. V was clipped by 0 bases and J by 5 bases, with 6 bases between them. From germline, CDR1 is GTSNPN and CDR2 SVGIG (reference sequence). The CDR3 extends over 12 amino acids. CDR3: CAWSVQIDTQYF. The CDR3 DNA is TGTGCCTGGAGTGTACAGATAGATACGCAGTATTTT.

The rearrangement links TRBV30 to TRBJ2-3; TRBD2 agrees at 10 bases. The CDR3 covers 14 residues. The germline gives CDR1 GTSNPN, CDR2 SVGIG (reference sequence). Losses at the gene ends were 4 bases for V and 4 bases for J; bases not matched to a gene: 5. The CDR3: CAWNPSGSPDTQYF. The CDR3 region has the DNA TGTGCCTGGAACCCTAGCGGGAGTCCAGATACGCAGTATTTT.

This chain links TRBV5-1 with TRBJ2-7; weak D call: TRBD2 (5 bases). Trimming shortened V by 5 bases and J by 1 base, and 7 bases separated the two germline ends. The CDR3 length is 12 residues. Germline CDR1 SGHRS, CDR2 YFSETQ. CDR3 sequence: CASRGVSYEQYF. The CDR3 DNA reads TGCGCCAGCAGGGGAGTATCCTACGAGCAGTACTTC.

V gene TRBV10-2 combines with J gene TRBJ1-4; a weak D match, TRBD1 (6 bases). This CDR3 is built from 14 residues. Trimming stripped 6 bases from V and 4 bases from J, with 12 bases between. Germline V lookup: CDR1 WSHSY, CDR2 SAAADI. CDR3 sequence reads: CASRQGLGNEKLFF. The CDR3 region has the DNA TGCGCCAGCAGACAGGGTTTGGGTAATGAAAAACTGTTTTTT.

This clone has a single count. The rearrangement links TRBV29-1 to TRBJ2-7; TRBD2 matches at 10 bases. This CDR3 is built from 13 residues. Per germline, CDR1 SQVTM and CDR2 ANQGSEA. The junction had 6 bases not matched to a gene; V was cut back by 4 bases and J by 6 bases. Here the CDR3 reads CSVALAGVGEQYF. For the CDR3, the DNA is TGCAGCGTTGCCCTAGCGGGAGTCGGCGAGCAGTACTTC.